This is a list of T cell receptor beta chains from one sample in a study of post-analysis software for immune sequencing data. TCRdb passed the PCR reads through MiXCR, listing each CDR3 protein once. The table includes about 150,000 distinct CDR3 sequences, approximately 30% detected once. The specimen sequenced was blood. The receptors originated from a girl aged 10-17 years with multiple sclerosis. Both conserved end residues are part of each CDR3. The D gene is left open where the match is weak. A row's size may be missing; if present it is once, few, many or a size class.

size: many
V: TRBV6-2/TRBV6-3
J: TRBJ2-7
D: TRBD2
CDR3: CASSYSPSGRANAYEQYF
DNA: TGTGCCAGCAGTTACTCCCCTAGCGGGAGGGCCAATGCCTACGAGCAGTACTTC

size: many
V: TRBV6-2/TRBV6-3
J: TRBJ2-3
D: -
CDR3: CASSYEAGNTQYF
DNA: TGTGCCAGCAGTTACGAGGCGGGGAATACGCAGTATTTT

size: few
V: TRBV5-1
J: TRBJ2-1
D: -
CDR3: CASSLGLYSYNEQFF
DNA: TGCGCCAGCAGCTTAGGGCTATACTCCTACAATGAGCAGTTCTTC

size: many
V: TRBV7-6
J: TRBJ1-2
D: TRBD1
CDR3: CASSLGAGTGAYGYTF
DNA: TGTGCCAGCAGCTTAGGGGCCGGGACAGGCGCCTATGGCTACACCTTC

size: many
V: TRBV11-2
J: TRBJ2-1
D: TRBD2
CDR3: CASSRTSGRIYEQFF
DNA: TGTGCCAGCAGCCGTACTAGCGGGAGGATCTATGAGCAGTTCTTC

size: -
V: TRBV28
J: TRBJ2-4
D: -
CDR3: CASSLETPRAQNIQYF
DNA: TGTGCCAGCAGTTTAGAAACTCCTAGGGCCCAAAACATTCAGTACTTC

size: many
V: TRBV29-1
J: TRBJ2-5
D: TRBD2
CDR3: CSVTGLAGRGETQYF
DNA: TGCAGCGTTACTGGACTAGCGGGAAGGGGAGAGACCCAGTACTTC

size: -
V: TRBV4-2
J: TRBJ1-5
D: TRBD1
CDR3: CASSPGTGGEEPQHF
DNA: TGTGCCAGCAGCCCCGGGACAGGGGGCGAAGAGCCCCAGCATTTT

size: -
V: TRBV18
J: TRBJ1-1
D: -
CDR3: CASSWRGVPTEAFF
DNA: TGTGCCAGCTCATGGAGGGGGGTCCCCACTGAAGCTTTCTTT

size: -
V: TRBV30
J: TRBJ2-3
D: -
CDR3: CAWSVQGGGTDTQYF
DNA: TGTGCCTGGAGTGTACAGGGCGGGGGCACAGATACGCAGTATTTT

size: few
V: TRBV10-3
J: TRBJ2-7
D: TRBD2
CDR3: CAIRKGTSGRSSYNEQYF
DNA: TGTGCCATCAGGAAAGGGACTAGCGGTCGGAGCTCCTACAATGAGCAGTACTTC

size: -
V: TRBV5-1
J: TRBJ2-1
D: -
CDR3: CASSQRYNEQFF
DNA: TGCGCCAGCAGCCAACGCTACAATGAGCAGTTCTTC

size: few
V: TRBV25-1
J: TRBJ2-7
D: TRBD1
CDR3: CASRGTGQGYEQYF
DNA: TGTGCCAGCAGGGGTACGGGACAGGGCTACGAGCAGTACTTC

size: many
V: TRBV5-1
J: TRBJ2-5
D: -
CDR3: CASSPTAGETQYF
DNA: TGCGCCAGCAGCCCGACCGCGGGCGAGACCCAGTACTTC

size: few
V: TRBV5-1
J: TRBJ2-1
D: -
CDR3: CASSLVQYNEQFF
DNA: TGCGCCAGCAGCTTGGTACAATACAATGAGCAGTTCTTC

size: many
V: TRBV3-1
J: TRBJ2-5
D: -
CDR3: CASSQGPGSYQETQYF
DNA: TGTGCCAGCAGCCAGGGGCCTGGCAGCTATCAAGAGACCCAGTACTTC

size: many
V: TRBV5-1
J: TRBJ1-2
D: -
CDR3: CASSFTGWIDYGYTF
DNA: TGCGCCAGCAGCTTTACAGGGTGGATCGACTATGGCTACACCTTC

size: many
V: TRBV12-3/TRBV12-4
J: TRBJ2-1
D: -
CDR3: CASEGDTYNEQFF
DNA: TGTGCCAGCGAGGGAGATACCTACAATGAGCAGTTCTTC

size: -
V: TRBV5-1
J: TRBJ1-2
D: -
CDR3: CASSLGSTDGYTF
DNA: TGCGCCAGCAGCTTGGGGTCCACGGACGGCTACACCTTC

size: many
V: TRBV28
J: TRBJ2-7
D: -
CDR3: CASSLLPYEQYF
DNA: TGTGCCAGCAGTCTTCTACCCTACGAGCAGTACTTC

size: -
V: TRBV11-2
J: TRBJ2-3
D: -
CDR3: CASSINSQSTDTQYF
DNA: TGTGCCAGCAGCATAAACTCACAGAGCACAGATACGCAGTATTTT

size: -
V: TRBV20-1
J: TRBJ1-4
D: -
CDR3: CSARDLAGKTNEKLFF
DNA: TGCAGTGCTAGAGATCTCGCAGGAAAAACTAATGAAAAACTGTTTTTT

size: many
V: TRBV10-2
J: TRBJ2-1
D: -
CDR3: CASSVRRVQFF
DNA: TGCGCCAGCAGTGTGAGGAGGGTACAGTTCTTC

size: few
V: TRBV3-1
J: TRBJ1-5
D: -
CDR3: CASSQDYRDQPQHF
DNA: TGTGCCAGCAGCCAAGATTATAGGGATCAGCCCCAGCATTTT

size: -
V: TRBV20-1
J: TRBJ2-1
D: TRBD1
CDR3: CSASKFGTGVGEQFF
DNA: TGCAGTGCTTCTAAGTTCGGGACAGGGGTCGGTGAGCAGTTCTTC